Below are 24 T cell receptor beta chains sequenced from a single sample in a study of identical twins. MiXCR was run by TCRdb on the 5' RACE reads, yielding one entry per CDR3 protein. The sample lists 350,000 to 600,000 distinct CDR3 sequences, around 14% occurring once. In addition, the sample was reused for a study of yellow fever vaccine responses in identical twins.

The specimen was CD4+ T cells sorted from blood. The source is a woman under 30 in good health.

This clonotype was counted a few times. The chain joins TRBV5-1 to TRBJ2-7, with D unresolved. V was pared by 0 bases and J by 6 bases, with 13 bases between. Per germline, CDR1 SGHRS and CDR2 YFSETQ. There are 14 residues in the CDR3. This CDR3 is CASSLGQNPAEQYF. The CDR3 bases are TGCGCCAGCAGCTTGGGACAAAACCCCGCCGAGCAGTACTTC.

This clonotype occurred a few times. The chain combines TRBV28 with TRBJ1-4; D is uncertain. CDR3 length equals 16 residues. The germline V gene has CDR1 MDHEN and CDR2 SYDVKM. V shed 2 bases and J shed 7 bases, with 17 bases lying between them. The CDR3 protein is CASSLDGVLGFEKLFF. The CDR3 region has the DNA TGTGCCAGCAGTTTAGACGGGGTCCTAGGGTTTGAAAAACTGTTTTTT.

On this clonotype: At one boundary the junction diverges from the germline segment, which might be a read error. V usage is TRBV24-1 and J usage is TRBJ2-3; D ambiguous. The CDR3 is made up of 15 amino acids. Per the germline V gene, CDR1 is KGHDR and CDR2 is SFDVKD. CDR3 sequence reads: CATSDLSLTTYTQYF. The CDR3 DNA follows: TGTGCCACCAGTGATTTGAGTCTGACCACATATACGCAGTATTTT.

This clonotype was counted ten times or more. The chain carries TRBV6-4 and TRBJ2-1, with 8 bases matching TRBD2. CDR3 length: 16 amino acids. V lost 4 bases and J lost 0; bases outside the gene matches: 5. Germline V gene lookup returns CDR1 MRHNA and CDR2 SNTAGT. The CDR3 loop reads CASSAIAGSSYNEQFF. CDR3 DNA sequence: TGTGCCAGCAGTGCCATAGCGGGGAGCTCCTACAATGAGCAGTTCTTC.

At least ten counts were recorded for this clonotype. The rearrangement uses TRBV5-1 and TRBJ2-3, with 12 positions matching TRBD2. This CDR3 region has 17 residues. V trimming: 3 bases; J trimming: 2 bases; junction bases outside the gene matches: 7. The germline V gene has CDR1 SGHRS and CDR2 YFSETQ. The CDR3: CASSSTGLAGYTDTQYF. For the CDR3, the DNA is TGCGCCAGCAGCTCTACAGGACTAGCGGGGTACACAGATACGCAGTATTTT. Using reference TRBV5-1 and TRBJ2-3 for the parts outside the CDR3, the full variable domain is KAGVTQTPRYLIKTRGQQVTLSCSPISGHRSVSWYQQTPGQGLQFLFEYFSETQRNKGNFPGRFSGRQFSNSRSEMNVSTLELGDSALYLCASSSTGLAGYTDTQYFGPGTRLTVL.

This clonotype was counted ten times or more. The chain has TRBV11-1 and TRBJ2-3, with 8 positions matching TRBD1. CDR3 length equals 15 residues. Trimming took 3 bases from V and 1 from J; bases not matched to a gene: 3. CDR1 is SGHAT, CDR2 FQDESV, per germline (reference sequence). CDR3 protein: CASSFLGQGTDTQYF. The DNA for the CDR3 is TGTGCCAGCAGCTTCCTGGGACAGGGCACAGATACGCAGTATTTT.

This clonotype came up a few times. The CDR3 sequence is CASSSSPLETQYF. In DNA form, the CDR3 reads TGTGCCAGCAGCTCCTCCCCCCTAGAGACCCAGTACTTC. The rearrangement links TRBV7-3 to TRBJ2-5; D is uncertain. CDR3 length: 13 residues. Per germline, CDR1 SGHTA and CDR2 FQGTGA. V was pared by 4 bases and J by 4 bases, with 10 bases between.

The J gene is TRBJ2-7, the V gene TRBV6-5; 7 bases align to TRBD1. V shed 2 bases, J shed 1 base, and the junction held 2 bases outside the gene matches. Germline assignment: CDR1 MNHEY and CDR2 SVGAGI. This CDR3 spans 14 amino acids. The DNA for the CDR3 is TGTGCCAGCAGTTACGTGACAGGGTCCTACGAGCAGTACTTC. Residues: CASSYVTGSYEQYF.

This clonotype was counted only a few times. J is TRBJ1-2 and V is TRBV11-1; TRBD1 is a possible D gene (6 bases). The CDR3 sequence is 14 residues long. CDR1 and CDR2 from the germline V gene are SGHAT and FQDESV (reference sequence). V lost 5 bases to trimming and J lost 4 bases, with 14 bases between them. Written as DNA, the CDR3 is TGTGCCAGCAGCCAGGGGCCGGTCGGCTATGGCTACACCTTC. Protein sequence: CASSQGPVGYGYTF.

This clonotype was seen at least ten times. The gene calls are TRBV5-1 and TRBJ2-5; possibly TRBD1 or TRBD2 for D (5 bases each). This CDR3 comprises 13 residues. V dropped 1 base and J dropped 5 bases, with 9 bases sitting between them. The germline CDR1 and CDR2 sequences are SGHRS and YFSETQ. This CDR3 is CASSLRGDETQYF. In DNA, the CDR3 is TGCGCCAGCAGCTTGAGGGGAGATGAGACCCAGTACTTC.

This clonotype was observed at least ten times. The chain combines TRBV4-3 with TRBJ2-3; 7 nucleotides line up with TRBD2. This CDR3 contains 17 residues. Germline loops: CDR1 LGHNA, CDR2 YSLEER. V lost 3 bases and J lost 0; bases outside the gene matches: 9. CDR3 region: CASSQLSGTISTDTQYF. CDR3 DNA sequence: TGCGCCAGCAGCCAGCTCTCCGGGACTATTAGCACAGATACGCAGTATTTT.

In its sample, this clonotype was seen many times. V is TRBV5-1 and J is TRBJ2-7, with 10 bases matching TRBD2. The CDR3 contains 14 residues. The J segment lost 4 bases and the V segment lost 2 bases, leaving 3 bases of the junction unmatched. The germline CDR1 and CDR2 sequences are SGHRS and YFSETQ. CDR3 sequence: CASSFSGGAYEQYF. In DNA, the CDR3 is TGCGCCAGCAGCTTCAGCGGGGGGGCTTACGAGCAGTACTTC.

The CDR3 region is CASTWRAGSNEQFF. In DNA, the CDR3 is TGTGCCAGCACCTGGAGGGCAGGGAGCAATGAGCAGTTCTTC. The gene calls are TRBV27 and TRBJ2-1, with D perhaps TRBD2 (6 bases). Per the germline V gene, CDR1 is MNHEY and CDR2 is SMNVEV (reference sequence). V was pared by 7 bases and J by 6 bases, with 16 bases between. This CDR3 has 14 residues.

This clonotype occurred a few times. This rearrangement joins TRBV7-3 to TRBJ2-1; no clear D. The CDR3 extends over 13 amino acids. CDR1 and CDR2 (germline): SGHTA, FQGTGA. Trimming took 0 bases from V and 3 from J, leaving 3 bases between them. CDR3 protein: CASSLTNYNEQFF. DNA of the CDR3: TGTGCCAGCAGCTTAACCAACTACAATGAGCAGTTCTTC.

The V call is TRBV3-1, the J call TRBJ2-3; 9 nucleotides agree with TRBD2. J gave up 4 bases and V 0 bases, and 8 bases lay outside the gene matches. The CDR3 is 17 residues long. Germline V gene data show CDR1 as LGHDT and CDR2 as YNNKEL (reference sequence). CDR3 amino acids: CASSQDRVAGVPDTQYF. In DNA, the CDR3 is TGTGCCAGCAGCCAAGATAGGGTAGCGGGAGTCCCAGATACGCAGTATTTT.

The chain combines TRBV29-1 with TRBJ2-1; 11 bases map to TRBD1. The CDR3 contains 19 residues. Germline CDR1 and CDR2: SQVTM and ANQGSEA. V dropped 6 bases and J dropped 6; count of bases not matched to a gene: 22. The DNA for the CDR3 is TGCAGCGTGCGAAAAGGACAGGGGGCTTCCCCCACCAAGGGCAATGAGCAGTTCTTC. This sequence encodes CSVRKGQGASPTKGNEQFF.

V and J are TRBV15 and TRBJ2-1, with D possibly matching TRBD2 (6 bases). Trimming cost V 3 bases and J 7 bases, with 19 bases left between them. This CDR3 spans 16 amino acids. The V gene's germline CDR1 is LNHNV and CDR2 YYDKDF (reference sequence). CDR3: CATSSDSGEWWNEQFF. CDR3 sequence (DNA): TGTGCCACCAGCAGCGACTCGGGGGAGTGGTGGAATGAGCAGTTCTTC.

The sample holds a few counts of this clonotype. The chain employs TRBV18 and TRBJ2-3; D perhaps matches TRBD2 (5 bases). This CDR3 has 15 residues. Trimming took 4 bases from V and 5 from J, leaving 16 bases between them. Germline V gene lookup returns CDR1 KGHSH and CDR2 LQKENI. DNA of the CDR3: TGTGCCAGCTCACAGGGAAGCGGTATGAAAGATACGCAGTATTTT. Amino acids: CASSQGSGMKDTQYF.

The genes are TRBV24-1 and TRBJ2-1; 11 bases align to TRBD2. CDR1 and CDR2 from the germline V gene are KGHDR and SFDVKD. The CDR3 length is 15 residues. The V and J ends lost 4 bases and 7 bases, in that order; junction bases with no gene match: 5. CDR3 bases: TGTGCCACCAGTGAACCTAGCGGGAGGCAGAATGAGCAGTTCTTC. This encodes CATSEPSGRQNEQFF.

This rearrangement joins TRBV30 to TRBJ2-7; D is undetermined. The J call is uncertain, as TRBJ2-5 better fits the DNA end. This CDR3 has 12 amino acids. Germline V gene sequence: CDR1 GTSNPN, CDR2 SVGIG (reference sequence). This CDR3 is CAWSVGGRTQYF. CDR3 DNA: TGTGCCTGGAGTGTAGGTGGGCGGACCCAGTACTTC.

The rearrangement uses TRBV7-6 and TRBJ2-2; TRBD1 agrees at 10 bases. CDR3 length: 17 amino acids. CDR1 is SGHVS, CDR2 FNYEAQ, per germline. V gave up 2 bases and J gave up 8 bases; unmatched junction bases: 11. DNA of the CDR3: TGTGCCAGCAGCTTAAGCGGTGGGACAGGGGTTTCGGGGGAGCTGTTTTTT. It specifies CASSLSGGTGVSGELFF.

This chain uses TRBV29-1 with TRBJ2-3, with D uncertain. The CDR3 contains 13 residues. Trimming took 5 bases from V and 0 from J, leaving 9 bases between them. In germline, CDR1 is SQVTM, CDR2 ANQGSEA. CDR3 in amino acids: CSVLGGSTDTQYF. CDR3 coding DNA: TGCAGCGTTCTCGGCGGAAGCACAGATACGCAGTATTTT.

Only a few counts were recorded for this clonotype. The chain is built from TRBV7-2 and TRBJ2-2; perhaps TRBD2 as D (6 bases). The CDR3 spans 15 residues. V lost 3 bases and J lost 4, with 12 bases in between. Germline V gene data show CDR1 as SGHTA and CDR2 as FQGNSA. CDR3 sequence: CASSFRAGSTGELFF. The CDR3 nucleotides are TGTGCCAGCAGCTTCCGGGCCGGGAGCACCGGGGAGCTGTTTTTT.

The chain employs TRBV24-1 and TRBJ1-1, with 9 nucleotides matching TRBD1. CDR1 is KGHDR, CDR2 SFDVKD, per germline. The CDR3 totals 16 residues. J lost 0 bases, V lost 5 bases, and 6 bases had no gene match. This chain's CDR3 is CATSVGTGPLNTEAFF. CDR3 coding DNA: TGTGCCACCAGTGTAGGGACAGGGCCATTGAACACTGAAGCTTTCTTT.